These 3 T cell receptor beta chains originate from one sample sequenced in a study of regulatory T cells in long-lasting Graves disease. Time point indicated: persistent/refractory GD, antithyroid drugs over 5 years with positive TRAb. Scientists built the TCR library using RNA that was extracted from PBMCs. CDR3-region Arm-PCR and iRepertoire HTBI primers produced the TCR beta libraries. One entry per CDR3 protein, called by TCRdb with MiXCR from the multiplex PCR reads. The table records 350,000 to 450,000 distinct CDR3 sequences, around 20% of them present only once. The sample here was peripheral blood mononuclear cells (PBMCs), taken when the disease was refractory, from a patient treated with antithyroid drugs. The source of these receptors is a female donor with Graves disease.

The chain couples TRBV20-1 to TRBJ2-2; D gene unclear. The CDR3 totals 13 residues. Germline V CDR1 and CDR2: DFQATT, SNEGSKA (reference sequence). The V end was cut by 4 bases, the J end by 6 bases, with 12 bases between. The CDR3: CSAIDEVAGELFF. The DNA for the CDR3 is TGCAGTGCTATCGACGAGGTAGCCGGGGAGCTGTTTTTT.

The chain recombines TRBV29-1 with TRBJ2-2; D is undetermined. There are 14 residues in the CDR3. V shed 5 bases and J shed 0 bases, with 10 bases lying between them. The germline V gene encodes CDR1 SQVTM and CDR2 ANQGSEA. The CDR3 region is CSVSKASNTGELFF. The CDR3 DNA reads TGCAGCGTTTCGAAGGCATCGAACACCGGGGAGCTGTTTTTT.

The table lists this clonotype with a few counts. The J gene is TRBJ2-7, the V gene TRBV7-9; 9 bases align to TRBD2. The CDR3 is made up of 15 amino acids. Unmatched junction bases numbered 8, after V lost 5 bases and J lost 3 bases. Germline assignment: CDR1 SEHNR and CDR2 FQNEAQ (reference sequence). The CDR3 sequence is CASSTGLALNYEQYF. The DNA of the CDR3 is TGTGCCAGCAGCACCGGACTAGCGCTGAACTACGAGCAGTACTTC.